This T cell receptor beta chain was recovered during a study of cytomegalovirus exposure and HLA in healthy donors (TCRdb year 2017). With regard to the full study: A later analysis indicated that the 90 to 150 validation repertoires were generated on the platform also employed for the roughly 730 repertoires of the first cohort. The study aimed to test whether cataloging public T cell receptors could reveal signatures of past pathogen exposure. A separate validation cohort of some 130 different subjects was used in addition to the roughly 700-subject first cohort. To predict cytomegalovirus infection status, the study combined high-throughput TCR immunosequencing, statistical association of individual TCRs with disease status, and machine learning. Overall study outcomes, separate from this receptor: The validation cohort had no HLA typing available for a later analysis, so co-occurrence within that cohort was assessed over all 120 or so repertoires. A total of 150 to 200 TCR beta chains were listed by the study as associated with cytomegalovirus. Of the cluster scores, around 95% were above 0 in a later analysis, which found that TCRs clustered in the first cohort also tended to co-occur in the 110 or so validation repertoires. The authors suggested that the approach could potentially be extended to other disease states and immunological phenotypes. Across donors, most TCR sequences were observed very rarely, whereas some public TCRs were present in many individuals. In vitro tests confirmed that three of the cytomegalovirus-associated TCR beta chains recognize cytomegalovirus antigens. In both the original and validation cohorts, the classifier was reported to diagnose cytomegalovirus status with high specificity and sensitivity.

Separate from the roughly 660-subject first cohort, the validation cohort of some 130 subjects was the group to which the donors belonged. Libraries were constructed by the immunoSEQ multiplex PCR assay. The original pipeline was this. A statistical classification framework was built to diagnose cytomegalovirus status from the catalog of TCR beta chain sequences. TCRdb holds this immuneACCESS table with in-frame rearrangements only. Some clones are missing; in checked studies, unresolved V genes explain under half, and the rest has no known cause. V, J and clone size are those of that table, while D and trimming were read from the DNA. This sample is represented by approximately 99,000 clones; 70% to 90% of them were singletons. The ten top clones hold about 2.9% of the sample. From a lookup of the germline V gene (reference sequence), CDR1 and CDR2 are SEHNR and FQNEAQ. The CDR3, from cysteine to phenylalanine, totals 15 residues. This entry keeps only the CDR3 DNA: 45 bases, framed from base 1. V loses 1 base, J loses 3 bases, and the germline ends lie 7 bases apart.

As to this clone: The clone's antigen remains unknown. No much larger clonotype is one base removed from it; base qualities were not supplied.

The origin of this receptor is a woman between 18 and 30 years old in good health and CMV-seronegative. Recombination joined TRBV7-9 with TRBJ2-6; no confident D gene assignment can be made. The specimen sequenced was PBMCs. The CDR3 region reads CASSLVSSGANVLTF. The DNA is TGTGCCAGCAGCTTAGTGAGTAGTGGGGCCAACGTCCTGACTTTC.